A selection of T cell receptor beta chains follows, all from one sample in a study of OX40 agonist ivuxolimab in advanced cancers. TCRdb's table, derived via immunoSEQ multiplex PCR, lists solely in-frame clones and lacks some. The sample has some 61,000 clones; approximately 87% are singletons. Here the sequenced sample was CD4+ or CD8+ T cells sorted from blood, taken in a trial of the OX40 agonist ivuxolimab. These receptors all stem from an adult with an advanced solid tumor such as melanoma, head and neck, liver or kidney cancer. The conserved cysteine and the conserved F or W are not part of the CDR3 here. The D gene is left open where the match is weak.

d_gene,j_gene,v_gene,CDR3aa
NA,TRBJ2-3,TRBV7-9,ASSLEGVVDTQY
NA,TRBJ1-5,TRBV19,ASSIDSGGNQPQH
NA,TRBJ2-5,TRBV5-1,ASSPGTDQETQY
TRBD1,TRBJ1-3,TRBV5-1,ASSPTGGLSSGNTIY
TRBD1,TRBJ2-3,TRBV5-1,ASSSDRASTDTQY
TRBD1,TRBJ2-4,TRBV14,ASSQPGQENIQY
NA,TRBJ2-1,TRBV29-1,SVEESRASLSQYNEQF
TRBD2,TRBJ2-1,TRBV4-1,ASSQLREGNEQF
NA,NA,TRBV28,ASSLLGDEQY
TRBD2,TRBJ2-7,TRBV11-2,ASSLAGGLPYEQY
NA,TRBJ1-1,TRBV29-1,SAGLGNTEAF
NA,TRBJ2-2,TRBV9,ASSVGTLNTGELF
TRBD2,TRBJ2-2,TRBV30,AWSVLFSGGGTGELF
NA,TRBJ2-7,TRBV21-1,ASSPRVSNRRSSYEQY
NA,TRBJ1-2,TRBV7-9,ASSEALNYGYT
TRBD1,TRBJ1-3,TRBV27,ASSRAGTGFSGNTIY
NA,TRBJ2-3,TRBV27,ASSRTIGTDTQY
TRBD1,TRBJ1-2,TRBV5-6,ASSLRQGAGGYT
NA,TRBJ2-5,TRBV5-4,ASSGTLRETQY
TRBD1,TRBJ2-3,TRBV7-6,ASSQGAFSDTQY
NA,NA,TRBV11-2,ASSRDVNYEQY
TRBD2,TRBJ2-3,TRBV5-1,ASSLASGSADTQY
TRBD1,TRBJ2-5,TRBV5-4,ASSLGQGQGETQY
NA,TRBJ1-2,TRBV30,AWNTRTGTLVRGYT
NA,TRBJ1-3,TRBV11-2,ASNRGGASGNTIY
NA,TRBJ1-4,TRBV7-6,ASSTTEGDEKLF
TRBD1,TRBJ1-1,TRBV11-2,ASSLSQGGAF
NA,TRBJ2-2,TRBV28,ASSSPSATNTGELF
TRBD1,TRBJ2-3,TRBV10-2,ASRTGVAADTQY
TRBD1,NA,TRBV18,ASSPGQANSEQY
NA,TRBJ2-1,TRBV15,ATSRGPRQSSYNEQF
TRBD1,TRBJ1-2,TRBV6-5,ASTRTGDSYGYT
TRBD1,TRBJ2-7,TRBV18,ASSLTGTEYEQY
NA,TRBJ1-1,TRBV5-1,ASSLGRNTEAF
NA,TRBJ1-2,TRBV6-1,ASRDDIRYGYT
TRBD1,TRBJ1-6,TRBV30,AWRGQGAGPLH
NA,TRBJ1-5,TRBV21-1,ASSKESGRGYNQPQH
TRBD2,TRBJ2-1,TRBV7-9,ASSLGTLAGGAYNEQF
TRBD1,TRBJ1-1,TRBV6-1,ASSGTGGEAF
NA,TRBJ1-5,TRBV5-1,ASSPGEGNNQPQH
NA,TRBJ1-2,TRBV6-5,ASSYGGYGYT
NA,TRBJ1-1,TRBV15,ATSRDPREPEAF
TRBD1,TRBJ1-4,TRBV18,ASSALGTGRNEKLF
NA,TRBJ2-1,TRBV18,ASSPPPLGSNNEQF
NA,TRBJ1-1,TRBV29-1,SVEREYNTEAF
TRBD1,TRBJ2-2,TRBV5-4,ASSQTGSTGELF
NA,TRBJ1-1,TRBV15,ATSTLGGGPEAF
TRBD2,TRBJ2-3,TRBV25-1,ASSGLAGGFTDTQY
NA,TRBJ1-3,TRBV9,ASSYGDGNTIY
NA,TRBJ1-5,TRBV7-9,ASSRTGTYSNQPQH
TRBD2,NA,TRBV5-1,ASSLRLAETYEQY
NA,TRBJ2-3,TRBV7-9,ASSSTTDTQY
TRBD1,TRBJ1-1,TRBV11-3,ASSPGGDPTEAF
NA,TRBJ2-6,TRBV4-2,ASSQAKGVTSGANVLT
TRBD1,TRBJ1-1,TRBV18,ASSPRDRAMNTEAF
NA,TRBJ2-7,TRBV9,ASSPRDGTYEQY
TRBD2,TRBJ2-4,TRBV19,ASSIGLGLAGLAKNIQY